This T cell receptor beta chain was recovered during a study of T cells in Graves' hyperthyroidism and ophthalmopathy. The CDR3 spans 17 residues. V lost 5 bases and J lost 8; bases outside the gene matches: 18. CDR1 is SGHNT, CDR2 YYREEE, per germline (reference sequence). Amplified regions were TCR beta CDR3 sequences from RNA transcripts. TCR CDR3 underwent first-round RT-PCR with the HTBI primer set. One entry per CDR3 protein, called by TCRdb with MiXCR from the multiplex PCR reads. The sample lists a few hundred thousand distinct CDR3 sequences, about 14% occurring once. What was sequenced was blood. The receptor's source is a woman aged 30 to 39 with Graves' hyperthyroidism that later progressed to Graves' ophthalmopathy. The chain links TRBV5-4 to TRBJ2-1; 8 bases agree with TRBD2. The CDR3 is CASSSPAGALGDHEQFF. DNA of the CDR3: TGTGCCAGCAGTTCCCCAGCGGGAGCCTTAGGTGACCATGAGCAGTTCTTC.